This T cell receptor beta chain was recorded in a study of blood T cell repertoires in COVID-19. Study in general: Sources were T cells, B-cell-depleted T cells, or PBMCs; the material itself was cDNA or gDNA.

In the original processing: By means of reference gene primer amplification, nucleated cell counts were estimated. Using immunoSEQ multiplex PCR, the repertoire was profiled, and TCRdb retains in-frame clones only, with some absent. V, J and clone size reflect that table, while D and trimming were determined from the DNA. The sample has about 250,000 clones; roughly 90% are singletons. Only one count was recorded for this clone. This TCR came from a man in his thirties or forties with acute or convalescent COVID-19. The material sequenced was peripheral blood.

The CDR3 loop reads CAWSVRGAMNTEAFF. The DNA for the CDR3 is TGTGCCTGGAGTGTCCGGGGGGCGATGAACACTGAAGCTTTCTTT. The chain links TRBV30 to TRBJ1-1; a possible D gene is TRBD1 (6 bases). CDR1 and CDR2 (germline): GTSNPN, SVGIG (reference sequence). This CDR3 is built from 15 residues. V was cut by 0 bases and J by 0 bases, with 11 bases left in between.